This T cell receptor beta chain was identified in a study of cytomegalovirus exposure and HLA in healthy donors. Germline V CDR1 and CDR2: SNHLY, FYNNEI. Trimming removed 3 bases from V and 3 bases from J, with 8 bases in between. The CDR3 spans 13 residues. Amplification used 60 Vbeta primers and 13 Jbeta primers. Libraries were prepared by immunoSEQ multiplex PCR; TCRdb keeps only in-frame clonotypes and omits some of them. The data show fewer than 150,000 clones, 75% to 85% seen once. The genes are TRBV2 and TRBJ2-5; perhaps TRBD1 as D (5 bases). This TCR came from a woman between 40 and 50 years old in good health and CMV-seropositive. Sequencing was done on a sample of PBMCs. The DNA of the CDR3 is TGTGCCAGCAGTGAGATGACAGAAGAGACCCAGTACTTC. Its protein is CASSEMTEETQYF.